These 12 T cell receptor beta chains were all obtained from the same sample, sequenced in a study of blood T cell repertoires in COVID-19. TCRdb keeps only in-frame clones here, not all; method: immunoSEQ multiplex PCR. This sample has 300,000 or so clones; roughly 90% occur once, and the top ten carry about 2.4%. Sequencing input: PBMCs or T cells enriched from blood (not recorded which). These receptors were obtained from a man aged 60 to 75 who had recovered from COVID-19.

About this clone: Other DNA sequences in this sample translate to the same CDR3. The chain joins TRBV13 to TRBJ2-7; 7 positions agree with TRBD2. Germline CDR1 is PRHDT and CDR2 is FYEKMQ (reference sequence). CDR3 size: 14 residues. Unmatched junction bases numbered 2, after V lost 1 base and J lost 2 bases. Written as DNA, the CDR3 is TGTGCCAGCAGCTTAGTGGGAGGGACCTACGAGCAGTACTTC. Residues: CASSLVGGTYEQYF.

CDR3 coding DNA: TGTGCCAGCAGCGCAACATATGGAGTCGCTAATGAAAAACTGTTTTTT. Encoded protein: CASSATYGVANEKLFF. V usage is TRBV9 and J usage is TRBJ1-4; D is undetermined. The CDR3 is made up of 16 amino acids. The V end lost 3 bases, the J end lost 3 bases, and 15 bases lay between the germline ends. The V gene's germline CDR1 is SGDLS and CDR2 YYNGEE.

This clone appeared once. The J gene is TRBJ1-1, the V gene TRBV19; 7 positions match TRBD1. The ends lost 3 bases at V and 5 bases at J; junction bases unmatched: 6. The germline CDR1 and CDR2 sequences are LNHDA and SQIVND (reference sequence). The CDR3 consists of 14 residues. The CDR3 sequence: CASSIRQGGTEAFF. Written as DNA, the CDR3 is TGTGCCAGTAGTATTCGACAGGGTGGGACTGAAGCTTTCTTT. Filled out from reference TRBV19 and TRBJ1-1, the complete variable domain reads DGGITQSPKYLFRKEGQNVTLSCEQNLNHDAMYWYRQDPGQGLRLIYYSQIVNDFQKGDIAEGYSVSREKKESFPLTVTSAQKNPTAFYLCASSIRQGGTEAFFGQGTRLTVV.

This chain uses TRBV19 with TRBJ1-1, with D unresolved. Trimming took off 5 bases at V and 1 base at J, with 11 bases between the two ends. From germline, CDR1 is LNHDA and CDR2 SQIVND (reference sequence). The CDR3 sequence is 14 residues long. Written as DNA, the CDR3 is TGTGCCAGTAGTGCAGGACTAGGGAACACTGAAGCTTTCTTT. Its translation is CASSAGLGNTEAFF.

The chain has TRBV6-2 or TRBV6-3 and TRBJ1-1, with unresolved D. The CDR3 totals 17 residues. V was trimmed by 4 bases and J by 0 bases, leaving 18 bases between them. Germline V gives CDR1 MNHEY, CDR2 SVGEGT. CDR3 DNA: TGTGCCAGCAGTTTCATACCAGCGGGGTCGGTGAACACTGAAGCTTTCTTT. Its translation: CASSFIPAGSVNTEAFF.

The chain has TRBV5-4 and TRBJ1-4; a possible D gene is TRBD1 (6 bases). Trimming stripped 3 bases from V and 7 bases from J, with 16 bases between. Germline V gene sequence: CDR1 SGHNT, CDR2 YYREEE (reference sequence). The CDR3 consists of 15 residues. CDR3 amino acids: CASSSARDIGEKLFF. For the CDR3, the DNA is TGTGCCAGCAGCTCCGCCCGGGACATAGGTGAAAAACTGTTTTTT.

This clone was observed once. The chain employs TRBV9 and TRBJ1-6; weak D call: TRBD1 (5 bases). CDR1 is SGDLS, CDR2 YYNGEE, per germline. The germline V and J ends were trimmed by 3 bases and 6 bases, with 13 bases remaining between them. The CDR3 is 15 amino acids. The CDR3 DNA follows: TGTGCCAGCAGCGAAGACGGCAGGGTTAATTCACCCCTCCACTTT. Translated: CASSEDGRVNSPLHF.

The chain couples TRBV19 to TRBJ2-7; D might be TRBD2 (7 bases). Germline V gene data show CDR1 as LNHDA and CDR2 as SQIVND (reference sequence). There are 17 residues in the CDR3. Trimming left V 3 bases short and J 2 bases short, with 20 bases between. The CDR3 is CASSISGGETYPYEQYF. The CDR3 region has the DNA TGTGCCAGTAGTATTTCGGGGGGCGAAACGTACCCCTACGAGCAGTACTTC.

The CDR3 bases are TGTGCCAGCAGCTTGGGACAGATGAACACTGAAGCTTTCTTT. It codes for CASSLGQMNTEAFF. The J gene is TRBJ1-1, the V gene TRBV5-4; TRBD1 is a possible D gene (5 bases). This CDR3 comprises 14 residues. Germline values: CDR1 SGHNT, CDR2 YYREEE (reference sequence). With 0 bases removed from V and 0 bases from J, the gap between germline ends came to 6 bases.

This clone was seen more than once but under ten times. The genes are TRBV6-5 and TRBJ1-1; 7 bases line up with TRBD1. The CDR3 consists of 15 residues. V gave up 6 bases and J gave up 1 base; unmatched junction bases: 8. The V gene's germline CDR1 is MNHEY and CDR2 SVGAGI. CDR3 in DNA: TGTGCCAGCAGCGAGACAGGGATGGGGAACACTGAAGCTTTCTTT. This codes for CASSETGMGNTEAFF.

The genes are TRBV6-2 or TRBV6-3 and TRBJ2-1; 10 bases are shared with TRBD2. Germline assignment: CDR1 MNHEY and CDR2 SVGEGT. Trimming took 2 bases from V and 4 from J; bases not matched to a gene: 2. The CDR3 contains 15 residues. CDR3 sequence reads: CASSYEAGGYNEQFF. Here the CDR3 DNA reads TGTGCCAGCAGTTACGAAGCGGGGGGGTACAATGAGCAGTTCTTC.

The V gene is TRBV18, the J gene TRBJ2-2, with D perhaps TRBD1 (6 bases). The V gene's germline CDR1 is KGHSH and CDR2 LQKENI. The CDR3 length is 14 residues. V lost 6 bases and J 4 bases, leaving 12 bases between the germline ends. The CDR3 nucleotides read TGTGCCAGCTCGTTGGGACAAGCCACCGGGGAGCTGTTTTTT. Translated, it gives CASSLGQATGELFF.